The entry below describes one TCR beta chain. Antigen unknown. This sample was included in a study of cytomegalovirus exposure and HLA in healthy donors. Study background: A prior study identified over 100 million unique TCR beta sequences from roughly 170 million T cells.

V dropped 5 bases and J dropped 2 bases, with 9 bases sitting between them. Looked up from germline, CDR1 is MNHEY and CDR2 is SMNVEV (reference sequence). The CDR3 loop spans 13 amino acids. In the PCR, 60 Vbeta and 13 Jbeta primers were used. Libraries were prepared by immunoSEQ multiplex PCR; TCRdb keeps only in-frame clonotypes and omits some of them. This sample has some 80,000 clones; about 77% occur once, and the top ten carry about 3.5%. Study-wide findings and caveats: Several of the most significant clusters were apparently associated with common viral pathogens in a later analysis. Sequencing likely generated an artifact that appeared as a cluster of highly shared sequence variants. Earlier analysis looked at TCR beta V segments, and most were productive about 87% or about 30% of the time.

The TCR was taken from a man between 50 and 59 years old in good health and CMV-seronegative. Sequenced input: PBMCs. This sequence joins TRBV27 and TRBJ1-2; possible D gene TRBD1, 5 bases. CDR3 amino acids: CASSKTENYGYTF. The CDR3 region has the DNA TGTGCCAGCAGTAAGACAGAGAACTATGGCTACACCTTC.